Listed below are T cell receptor beta chains from one sample, sequenced in a study of cytomegalovirus exposure and HLA in healthy donors. Libraries were prepared by immunoSEQ multiplex PCR; TCRdb keeps only in-frame clonotypes and omits some of them. The table lists approximately 300,000 clones, 84% of them singletons, with about 2% in the top ten. Sequenced input: PBMCs. Receptors were obtained from a woman aged 40 to 55 in good health and CMV-seropositive. Both conserved end residues are part of each CDR3. D genes are given only for firm matches. Clone size is shown for a subset of rows, as once, few, many or a class of expanded clone.

v_gene: TRBV20-1
j_gene: TRBJ1-1
d_gene: TRBD1
len: 11
abundance: .
CDR3nt: TGCAGTGCTTACAGGGGAACTGAAGCTTTCTTT
CDR3aa: CSAYRGTEAFF

v_gene: TRBV6-5
j_gene: TRBJ2-7
d_gene: .
len: 14
abundance: .
CDR3nt: TGTGCCAGCAGTTACTCCTCGGGGGTACACGAGCAGTACTTC
CDR3aa: CASSYSSGVHEQYF

v_gene: TRBV11-3
j_gene: TRBJ2-3
d_gene: TRBD2
len: 15
abundance: once
CDR3nt: TGTGCCAGCAGCCCCGGGACTACCGACACAGATACGCAGTATTTT
CDR3aa: CASSPGTTDTDTQYF

v_gene: TRBV5-4
j_gene: TRBJ2-5
d_gene: TRBD1
len: 14
abundance: few
CDR3nt: TGTGCCAGCAGGACAGGGGACTCCCGAGAGACCCAGTACTTC
CDR3aa: CASRTGDSRETQYF

v_gene: TRBV11-3
j_gene: TRBJ2-2
d_gene: TRBD1
len: 14
abundance: .
CDR3nt: TGTGCCAGCAGCCTCGACAGGGGGCACGGGGAGCTGTTTTTT
CDR3aa: CASSLDRGHGELFF

v_gene: TRBV5-8
j_gene: TRBJ1-4
d_gene: TRBD1
len: 16
abundance: .
CDR3nt: TGTGCCAGCAGCTCTACAGGACAGGGGAATAATGAAAAACTGTTTTTT
CDR3aa: CASSSTGQGNNEKLFF

v_gene: TRBV6-6
j_gene: TRBJ2-1
d_gene: TRBD2
len: 12
abundance: few
CDR3nt: TGTGCCAGCAAGCGGGAGGACAATGAGCAGTTCTTC
CDR3aa: CASKREDNEQFF

v_gene: TRBV6-5
j_gene: TRBJ1-1
d_gene: TRBD1
len: 13
abundance: .
CDR3nt: TGTGCCAGCAGTTACCAGGGGGACACTGAAGCTTTCTTT
CDR3aa: CASSYQGDTEAFF

v_gene: TRBV27
j_gene: TRBJ1-2
d_gene: TRBD1
len: 12
abundance: .
CDR3nt: TGTGCCAGCAGCCAGGACAGGGGAGTCTACACCTTC
CDR3aa: CASSQDRGVYTF

v_gene: TRBV19
j_gene: TRBJ2-7
d_gene: TRBD2
len: 15
abundance: .
CDR3nt: TGTGCCAGTAGTACCGGGACTAGCGGGAGATACGAGCAGTACTTC
CDR3aa: CASSTGTSGRYEQYF

v_gene: TRBV2
j_gene: TRBJ1-1
d_gene: .
len: 11
abundance: .
CDR3nt: TGTGCCAGCACCAAGACAGCTGAAGCTTTCTTT
CDR3aa: CASTKTAEAFF

v_gene: TRBV19
j_gene: TRBJ1-6
d_gene: TRBD1
len: 14
abundance: once
CDR3nt: TGTGCCAGTAGCGTTACAGGGGCGGGGGGCCCCCTCCACTTT
CDR3aa: CASSVTGAGGPLHF

v_gene: TRBV4-3
j_gene: TRBJ2-2
d_gene: TRBD1
len: 14
abundance: .
CDR3nt: TGCGCCAGCAGCCTTGACAGGGACACCGGGGAGCTGTTTTTT
CDR3aa: CASSLDRDTGELFF